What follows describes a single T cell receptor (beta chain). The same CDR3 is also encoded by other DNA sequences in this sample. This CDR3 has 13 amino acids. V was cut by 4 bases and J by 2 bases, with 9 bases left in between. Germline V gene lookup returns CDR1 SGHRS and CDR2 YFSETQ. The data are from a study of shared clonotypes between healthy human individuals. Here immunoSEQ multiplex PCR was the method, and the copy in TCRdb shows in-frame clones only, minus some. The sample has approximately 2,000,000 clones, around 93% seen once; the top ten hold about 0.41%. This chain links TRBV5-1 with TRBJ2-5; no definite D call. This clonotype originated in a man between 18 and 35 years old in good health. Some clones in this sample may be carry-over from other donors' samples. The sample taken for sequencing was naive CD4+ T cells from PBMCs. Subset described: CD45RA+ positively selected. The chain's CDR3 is CASSGDGQETQYF. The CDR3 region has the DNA TGCGCCAGCAGCGGAGACGGTCAAGAGACCCAGTACTTC.